This TCR beta chain is from a study of blood T cell repertoires in COVID-19. Study-wide background: COVID-19 samples collected from the United States, Italy and Spain covered acute and convalescent phases. T cells, B-cell-depleted T cells, or PBMCs provided the cDNA or gDNA that served as material.

The authors' processing: For nucleated cells, counts were estimated from reference gene primer amplification. Data came from immunoSEQ multiplex PCR; TCRdb stores just in-frame clones and leaves some out. From that table come the V and J calls and clone size; the DNA was used to work out D and trimming. This sample has 25,000 to 35,000 clones, with roughly nine tenths found just once. The V gene's germline CDR1 is LGHNA and CDR2 YSLEER. This CDR3 is built from 15 residues. Unmatched junction bases numbered 6, after V lost 4 bases and J lost 3 bases. The chain is built from TRBV4-3 and TRBJ2-3, with 8 bases that match TRBD1. The origin of this receptor is a human donor in a cohort sampled during active COVID-19. Source material: peripheral blood. CDR3 sequence (DNA): TGCGCCAGCAGCCCGGAACAGGGGGAAACAGATACGCAGTATTTT. It yields the protein CASSPEQGETDTQYF.